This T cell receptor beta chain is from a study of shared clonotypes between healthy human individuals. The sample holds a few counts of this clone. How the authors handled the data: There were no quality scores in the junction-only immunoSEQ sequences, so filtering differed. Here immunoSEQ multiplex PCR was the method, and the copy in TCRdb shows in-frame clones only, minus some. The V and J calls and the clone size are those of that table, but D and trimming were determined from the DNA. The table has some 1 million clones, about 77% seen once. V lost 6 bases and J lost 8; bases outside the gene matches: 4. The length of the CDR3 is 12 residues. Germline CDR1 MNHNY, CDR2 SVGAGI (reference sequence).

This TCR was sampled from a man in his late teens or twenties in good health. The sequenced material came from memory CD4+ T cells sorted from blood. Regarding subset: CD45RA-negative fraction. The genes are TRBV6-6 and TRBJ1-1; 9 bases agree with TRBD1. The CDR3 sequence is CASRHTGGEAFF. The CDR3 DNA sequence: TGTGCCAGCAGACACACAGGGGGCGAAGCTTTCTTT.